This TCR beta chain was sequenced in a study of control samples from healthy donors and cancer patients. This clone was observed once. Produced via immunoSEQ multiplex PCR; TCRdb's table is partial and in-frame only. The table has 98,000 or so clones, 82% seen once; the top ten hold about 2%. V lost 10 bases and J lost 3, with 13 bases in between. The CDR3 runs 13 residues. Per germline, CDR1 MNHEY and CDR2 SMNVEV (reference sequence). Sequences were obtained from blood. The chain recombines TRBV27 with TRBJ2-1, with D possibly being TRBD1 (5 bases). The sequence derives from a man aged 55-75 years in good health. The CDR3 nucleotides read TGTGCCACCTGGGGCCCACACTACAATGAGCAGTTCTTC. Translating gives CATWGPHYNEQFF.